This paragraph reports one TCR beta chain. The antigen is not known. Trimming cost V 7 bases and J 7 bases, with 16 bases left between them. The germline V gene has CDR1 SGHAT and CDR2 FQNNGV. CDR3 length equals 14 residues. The sample originates from a study of shared clonotypes between healthy human individuals. Whole-study findings and limits: Only blood samples were collected, and tissue repertoires likely differ. Clonotypes not shared had lower generation probabilities than those common to all four donors.

The data were produced by immunoSEQ multiplex PCR, yet TCRdb's version contains in-frame clones alone and is incomplete. The data contain over a million clones, about 75% of them seen just once; the ten biggest clones take up 1.2% to 1.5%. This TCR derives from a young man in good health. The material sequenced was memory CD4+ T cells sorted from blood. The subset: CD45RA-negative fraction. The chain recombines TRBV11-2 with TRBJ2-2, with a tentative D call TRBD1 (5 bases). DNA of the CDR3: TGTGCCAGCATGCGACAGAGTCGAAGCGGGGAGCTGTTTTTT. Encoded protein: CASMRQSRSGELFF.